This T cell receptor (beta chain) was found in a study of blood T cell repertoires in COVID-19. Study-level background: The cDNA or gDNA used as material had been derived from T cells, B-cell-depleted T cells, or PBMCs.

In the source study's methods: From reference gene primer amplification, estimates of nucleated cell counts were derived. Libraries were prepared by immunoSEQ multiplex PCR; TCRdb keeps only in-frame clonotypes and omits some of them. The DNA gave D and trimming, while V, J and clone size come from that table. The sample lists about 40,000 clones, approximately 73% seen once, with around a quarter in the top ten. The CDR3 is 19 amino acids. The V and J ends lost 0 bases and 2 bases, in that order; junction bases with no gene match: 8. Germline loops: CDR1 MGHRA, CDR2 YSYEKL. Source material: peripheral blood. The genes are TRBV4-1 and TRBJ2-2, with 11 bases lining up with TRBD2. This receptor was taken from a man older than 75 with acute or convalescent COVID-19. The CDR3, as DNA: TGCGCCAGCAGCCAAGATGATAGCGGGGGGGCATATAACACCGGGGAGCTGTTTTTT. Translated: CASSQDDSGGAYNTGELFF.